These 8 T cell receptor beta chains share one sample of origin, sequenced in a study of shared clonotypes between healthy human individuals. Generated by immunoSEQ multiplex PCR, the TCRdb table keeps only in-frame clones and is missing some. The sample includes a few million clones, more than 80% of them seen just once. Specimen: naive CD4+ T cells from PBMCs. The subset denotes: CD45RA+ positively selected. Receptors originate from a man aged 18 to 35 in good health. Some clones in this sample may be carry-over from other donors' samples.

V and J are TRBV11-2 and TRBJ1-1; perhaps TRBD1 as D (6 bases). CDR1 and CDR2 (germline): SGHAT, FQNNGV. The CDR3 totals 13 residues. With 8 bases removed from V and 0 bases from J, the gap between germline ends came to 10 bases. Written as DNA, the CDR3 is TGTGCCAGCCACAGGGAAGTGAACACTGAAGCTTTCTTT. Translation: CASHREVNTEAFF.

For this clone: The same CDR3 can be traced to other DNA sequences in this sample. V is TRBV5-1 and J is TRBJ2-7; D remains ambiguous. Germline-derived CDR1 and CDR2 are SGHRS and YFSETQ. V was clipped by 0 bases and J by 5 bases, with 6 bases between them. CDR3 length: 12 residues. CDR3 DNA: TGCGCCAGCAGCTTGGGCGGCGACGAGCAGTACTTC. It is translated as CASSLGGDEQYF.

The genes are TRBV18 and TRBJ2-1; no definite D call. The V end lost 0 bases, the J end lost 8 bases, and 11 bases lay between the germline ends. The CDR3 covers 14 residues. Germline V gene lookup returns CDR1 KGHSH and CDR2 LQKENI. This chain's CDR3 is CASSPPAPRDEQFF. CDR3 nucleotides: TGTGCCAGCTCACCACCGGCGCCTAGAGATGAGCAGTTCTTC.

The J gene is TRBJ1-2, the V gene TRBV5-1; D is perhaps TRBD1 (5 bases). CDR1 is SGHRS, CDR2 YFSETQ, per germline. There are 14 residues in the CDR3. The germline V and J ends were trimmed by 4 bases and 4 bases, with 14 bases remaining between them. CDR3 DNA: TGCGCCAGCAGCGCCCCGGGACGGGGCTATGGCTACACCTTC. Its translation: CASSAPGRGYGYTF.

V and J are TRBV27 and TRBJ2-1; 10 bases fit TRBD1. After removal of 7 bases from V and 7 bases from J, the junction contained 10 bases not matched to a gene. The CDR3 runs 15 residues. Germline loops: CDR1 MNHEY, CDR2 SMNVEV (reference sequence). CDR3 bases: TGTGCCAGCACCCTCGACAGGGGGCGAGGAAATGAGCAGTTCTTC. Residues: CASTLDRGRGNEQFF.

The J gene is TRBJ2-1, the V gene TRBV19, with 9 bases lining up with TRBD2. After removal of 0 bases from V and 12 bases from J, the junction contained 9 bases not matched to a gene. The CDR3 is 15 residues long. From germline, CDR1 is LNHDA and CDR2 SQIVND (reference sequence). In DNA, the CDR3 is TGTGCCAGTAGTATAGATCTTGGAGGGACTAGCTGGCAGTTCTTC. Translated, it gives CASSIDLGGTSWQFF.

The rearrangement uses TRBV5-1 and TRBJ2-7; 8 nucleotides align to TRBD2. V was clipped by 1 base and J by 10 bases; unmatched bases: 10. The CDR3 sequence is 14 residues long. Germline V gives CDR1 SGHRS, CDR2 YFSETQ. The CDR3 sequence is CASSLLVGSGAQYF. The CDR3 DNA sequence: TGCGCCAGCAGCTTGCTCGTGGGTAGCGGGGCACAGTACTTC. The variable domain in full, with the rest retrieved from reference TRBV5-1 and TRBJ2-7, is KAGVTQTPRYLIKTRGQQVTLSCSPISGHRSVSWYQQTPGQGLQFLFEYFSETQRNKGNFPGRFSGRQFSNSRSEMNVSTLELGDSALYLCASSLLVGSGAQYFGPGTRLTVT.

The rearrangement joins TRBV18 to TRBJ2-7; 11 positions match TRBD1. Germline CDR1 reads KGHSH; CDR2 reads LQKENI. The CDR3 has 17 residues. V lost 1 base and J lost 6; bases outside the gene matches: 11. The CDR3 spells CASSPRLADRGLSEQYF. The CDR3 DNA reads TGTGCCAGCTCACCACGCCTTGCGGACAGGGGGCTAAGCGAGCAGTACTTC.